This T cell receptor (beta chain) appears in the sequencing data of a study of blood T cell repertoires in COVID-19. Study in general: Italy, Spain and the United States were the sources of the convalescent and acute COVID-19 samples. T cells, B-cell-depleted T cells, or PBMCs provided the cDNA or gDNA that served as material.

Profiling relied on immunoSEQ multiplex PCR, and the TCRdb table lists in-frame clones only, not all of them. The data hold around 100,000 clones, with roughly 83% observed a single time. Deletions cut 9 bases from V and 1 base from J, with 13 bases between. The CDR3 runs 14 residues. Germline CDR1 and CDR2: KGHDR and SFDVKD. This clonotype was obtained from a woman of 80 years or more with active or convalescent COVID-19. This chain uses TRBV24-1 with TRBJ2-3, with TRBD1 as a possible D gene (6 bases). The sequencing sample was made of peripheral blood. In DNA, the CDR3 is TGTGCCACCCAGGGGCCTTGGGGCACAGATACGCAGTATTTT. Encoded protein: CATQGPWGTDTQYF.